This T cell receptor beta chain is drawn from a study of blood T cell repertoires in COVID-19. The overall study: There were acute and convalescent COVID-19 samples, and they came from the United States, Italy and Spain. Sample material is recorded as cDNA or gDNA derived from T cells, B-cell-depleted T cells, or PBMCs.

In the source study's methods: Nucleated cell counts were estimated from reference gene primer amplification. Sequencing used immunoSEQ multiplex PCR; TCRdb keeps in-frame clones, though not all of them. V and J calls and clone size are given by that table; D and trimming were obtained from the DNA. The sample yields a few hundred thousand clones, approximately 90% seen once. Trimming removed 10 bases at V and 5 bases at J, with 19 bases between. Germline lookup yields CDR1 SGDLS and CDR2 YYNGEE. CDR3 size: 14 residues. The sequence came from a man aged 60 to 75 who had recovered from COVID-19. Sequencing was done on a sample of peripheral blood. The chain employs TRBV9 and TRBJ2-1, with D maybe TRBD1 (6 bases). The CDR3 loop is CAPQDTDRNNEQFF. CDR3 nucleotide sequence: TGTGCCCCCCAGGACACGGACAGAAACAATGAGCAGTTCTTC.